Following are 8 T cell receptor beta chains from one sample sequenced in a study of technical replicates of blood from a handful of donors (dated by TCRdb to the late 2010s). The library was obtained by the immunoSEQ multiplex PCR assay. Entries here come from immuneACCESS through TCRdb and include only in-frame sequences with V and J called. Some clones fail to appear in such tables; in the studies checked, an unresolved V gene covers under half of the shortfall, and the cause of the remainder is unknown. In this sample the table shows around 100,000 clones, over 85% of which occur a single time. The biggest ten clones account for 0.25% to 0.35% of the sample. The sequencing sample was made of T cells isolated from PBMCs. These receptors were collected from a human donor in good health.

The chain uses TRBV7-3 and TRBJ2-2; D remains ambiguous. V lost 4 bases to trimming and J lost 8 bases, with 20 bases between them. The CDR3 contains 16 residues. CDR1 and CDR2 from the germline V gene are SGHTA and FQGTGA. The CDR3 nucleotides read TGTGCCAGCAGCTCACCCCTTGAGTACCCCACTGGGGAGCTGTTTTTT. It encodes CASSSPLEYPTGELFF. Full variable domain (rest looked up from reference TRBV7-3 and TRBJ2-2): GAGVSQTPSNKVTEKGKYVELRCDPISGHTALYWYRQSLGQGPEFLIYFQGTGAADDSGLPNDRFFAVRPEGSVSTLKIQRTERGDSAVYLCASSSPLEYPTGELFFGEGSRLTVL.

The J gene is TRBJ2-7, the V gene TRBV6-1, with 8 bases fitting TRBD2. The CDR3 runs to 13 residues. J gave up 3 bases and V 4 bases, and 2 bases lay outside the gene matches. CDR1 and CDR2 from the germline V gene are MNHNS and SASEGT. CDR3 protein: CASSGAGGYEQYF. Here the CDR3 DNA reads TGTGCCAGCAGTGGTGCGGGGGGCTACGAGCAGTACTTC.

This rearrangement joins TRBV9 to TRBJ2-5; possibly TRBD2 for D (5 bases). The CDR3 runs to 12 residues. Germline V CDR1 and CDR2: SGDLS, YYNGEE. V was clipped by 4 bases and J by 4 bases, with 8 bases between them. The CDR3 nucleotides read TGTGCCAGCAGCCTTGCGGGAGAGACCCAGTACTTC. Translating gives CASSLAGETQYF.

The gene calls are TRBV19 and TRBJ2-7; 8 positions match TRBD1. Per the germline V gene, CDR1 is LNHDA and CDR2 is SQIVND (reference sequence). This CDR3 has 14 amino acids. V lost 3 bases and J lost 0; bases outside the gene matches: 1. This CDR3 reads CASSMGQASYEQYF. The DNA of the CDR3 is TGTGCCAGTAGTATGGGACAGGCCTCCTACGAGCAGTACTTC.

The chain is built from TRBV11-3 and TRBJ2-7, with a tentative D call TRBD1 (6 bases). V was trimmed by 1 base and J by 2 bases, leaving 12 bases between them. Germline values: CDR1 SGHNT, CDR2 YENEEA. The length of the CDR3 is 15 residues. CDR3: CASSLARRDTYEQYF. CDR3 in DNA: TGTGCCAGCAGCTTAGCGAGACGGGACACCTACGAGCAGTACTTC. Full variable domain (outside the CDR3, taken from reference TRBV11-3 and TRBJ2-7): EAGVVQSPRYKIIEKKQPVAFWCNPISGHNTLYWYLQNLGQGPELLIRYENEEAVDDSQLPKDRFSAERLKGVDSTLKIQPAELGDSAVYLCASSLARRDTYEQYFGPGTRLTVT.

The chain is built from TRBV4-1 and TRBJ2-3; 8 bases align to TRBD1. This CDR3 comprises 16 residues. Germline V lookup: CDR1 MGHRA, CDR2 YSYEKL. V lost 1 base, J lost 4 bases, and 7 bases stayed unmatched. The CDR3 region is CASSQASGGYADTQYF. The CDR3 region has the DNA TGCGCCAGCAGCCAAGCGTCAGGGGGCTACGCAGATACGCAGTATTTT.

The V and J genes are TRBV27 and TRBJ2-5, with 8 bases lining up with TRBD2. Germline V CDR1 and CDR2: MNHEY, SMNVEV (reference sequence). Trimming at V came to 7 bases and at J to 4 bases, leaving 8 bases not matched to a gene. CDR3 length: 14 residues. The CDR3 region has the DNA TGTGCCAGCACTTCAACGGGGGGGGTAGAGACCCAGTACTTC. Its translation: CASTSTGGVETQYF.

The chain links TRBV23-1 to TRBJ2-1; 9 bases align to TRBD1. TRBV23-1 is classed as an ORF, of uncertain function. Trimming cost V 0 bases and J 4 bases; bases outside gene matches: 13. The CDR3 has 19 residues. This CDR3 is CASSQSGQGTIILYNEQFF. For the CDR3, the DNA is TGCGCCAGCAGTCAATCGGGACAGGGAACTATCATCCTATACAATGAGCAGTTCTTC.